The 11 T cell receptor beta chains in this list originate from one sample, sequenced in a study of blood T cell repertoires in COVID-19. Measured with immunoSEQ multiplex PCR; TCRdb has only the in-frame clones, and not every one. Of about 70,000 clones listed, roughly 84% are singletons. Specimen: peripheral blood. Receptors originate from a man in his thirties or forties with COVID-19, enrolled during active disease.

V and J are TRBV7-6 and TRBJ2-2; TRBD2 might be the D (6 bases). Germline CDR1 and CDR2: SGHVS and FNYEAQ. This CDR3 spans 15 amino acids. Trimming stripped 1 base from V and 4 bases from J, with 10 bases between. For the CDR3, the DNA is TGTGCCAGCAGCTTAGGGGGGGAGATCACCGGGGAGCTGTTTTTT. It yields the protein CASSLGGEITGELFF.

This rearrangement joins TRBV4-3 to TRBJ1-2, with no clear D. CDR3 length equals 16 residues. The V and J ends lost 0 bases and 5 bases respectively, with 16 bases between them. Looked up from germline, CDR1 is LGHNA and CDR2 is YSLEER. The CDR3, as DNA: TGCGCCAGCAGCCAAGATGGACTGGGAGACTTTTATGGCTACACCTTC. Its protein product is CASSQDGLGDFYGYTF.

This chain connects TRBV6-5 to TRBJ2-5; D is uncertain. This CDR3 has 14 amino acids. Trimming left V 5 bases short and J 0 bases short, with 10 bases between. The germline V gene has CDR1 MNHEY and CDR2 SVGAGI. The CDR3 sequence is CASSPDSYQETQYF. The DNA of the CDR3 is TGTGCCAGCAGTCCTGACTCGTACCAAGAGACCCAGTACTTC.

The rearrangement links TRBV24-1 to TRBJ1-1, with TRBD1 as a possible D gene (5 bases). V gave up 4 bases and J gave up 2 bases, with 13 bases separating them. There are 15 residues in the CDR3. The germline V gene has CDR1 KGHDR and CDR2 SFDVKD. This CDR3 is CATSDSRGGNTEAFF. DNA for the CDR3: TGTGCCACCAGTGACTCGCGGGGGGGAAACACTGAAGCTTTCTTT.

This sequence joins TRBV7-2 and TRBJ2-5; D may be TRBD2 (6 bases). The CDR3 totals 15 residues. Looked up from germline, CDR1 is SGHTA and CDR2 is FQGNSA. V was cut by 2 bases and J by 1 base, with 11 bases left in between. The CDR3 loop is CASSLYLAPQETQYF. CDR3 DNA sequence: TGTGCCAGCAGCTTATATCTAGCGCCCCAAGAGACCCAGTACTTC. Combining the CDR3 with reference TRBV7-2 and TRBJ2-5 gives the whole variable domain GAGVSQSPSNKVTEKGKDVELRCDPISGHTALYWYRQSLGQGLEFLIYFQGNSAPDKSGLPSDRFSAERTGGSVSTLTIQRTQQEDSAVYLCASSLYLAPQETQYFGPGTRLLVL.

This chain connects TRBV15 to TRBJ1-5, with a possible D match to TRBD1 (5 bases). This CDR3 has 15 residues. Germline V gene data show CDR1 as LNHNV and CDR2 as YYDKDF (reference sequence). Trimming took off 0 bases at V and 5 bases at J, with 11 bases between the two ends. The CDR3 spells CATSRDSGGHQPQHF. In DNA form, the CDR3 reads TGTGCCACCAGCAGAGATAGCGGGGGTCATCAGCCCCAGCATTTT. The full variable domain, rest sourced from reference TRBV15 and TRBJ1-5, is DAMVIQNPRYQVTQFGKPVTLSCSQTLNHNVMYWYQQKSSQAPKLLFHYYDKDFNNEADTPDNFQSRRPNTSFCFLDIRSPGLGDTAMYLCATSRDSGGHQPQHFGDGTRLSIL.

The V gene is TRBV6-5, the J gene TRBJ1-5, with D tentatively TRBD1 (6 bases). This CDR3 comprises 14 residues. Per the germline V gene, CDR1 is MNHEY and CDR2 is SVGAGI. V lost 6 bases and J 1 base, leaving 10 bases between the germline ends. CDR3 DNA: TGTGCCAGCAGCCAAACAGGGAGCAATCAGCCCCAGCATTTT. Protein sequence: CASSQTGSNQPQHF.

This clone was picked up a small number of times. The V gene is TRBV6-6, the J gene TRBJ2-7; D is ambiguous. The CDR3 is 12 residues long. V lost 8 bases, J lost 4 bases, and 12 bases lay in between. CDR1 MNHNY and CDR2 SVGAGI come from the germline V gene (reference sequence). The CDR3 here is CASGERRYEQYF. The CDR3 coding sequence is TGTGCCAGCGGAGAGAGGAGATACGAGCAGTACTTC.

The V and J genes are TRBV5-4 and TRBJ2-1; maybe TRBD1 (6 bases). Trimming pared 0 bases from V and 6 bases from J, leaving 10 bases between. The CDR3 has 14 amino acids. The germline V gene encodes CDR1 SGHNT and CDR2 YYREEE (reference sequence). Here the CDR3 DNA reads TGTGCCAGCAGCTTGGACAGGGCACCCAATGAGCAGTTCTTC. Translation: CASSLDRAPNEQFF.

Notes on this clone: A junction boundary mismatches the germline segment, possibly from a read error. The chain uses TRBV7-9 and TRBJ1-4, with 10 positions matching TRBD1. This CDR3 spans 15 amino acids. Germline loops: CDR1 SEHNR, CDR2 FQNEAQ (reference sequence). CDR3 in DNA: TGCGCCAGCAGCGACGGAGGACAGGGGGGGGAAAAACTGTTTTTT. Protein product: CASSDGGQGGEKLFF.

This clone was seen only a few times. The chain joins TRBV28 to TRBJ1-6; the D gene is possibly TRBD1 (5 bases). This CDR3 has 13 residues. V was shortened by 6 bases and J by 5 bases, with 8 bases between the two germline ends. Germline V lookup: CDR1 MDHEN, CDR2 SYDVKM. CDR3 in amino acids: CASRAGHNSPLHF. CDR3 sequence (DNA): TGTGCCAGCAGAGCGGGACATAATTCACCCCTCCACTTT. The complete variable domain, with remaining parts taken from reference TRBV28 and TRBJ1-6, reads DVKVTQSSRYLVKRTGEKVFLECVQDMDHENMFWYRQDPGLGLRLIYFSYDVKMKEKGDIPEGYSVSREKKERFSLILESASTNQTSMYLCASRAGHNSPLHFGNGTRLTVT.